One sample yielded the 22 T cell receptor beta chains listed below, sequenced in a study of cytomegalovirus exposure and HLA in healthy donors. Both 60 Vbeta primers and 13 Jbeta primers went into the PCR. The assay was immunoSEQ multiplex PCR, and TCRdb's table has in-frame clones only and misses some. The table has about 120,000 clones, roughly three quarters seen once. The sequencing input was PBMCs. The source is a man aged 30 to 45 in good health and CMV-seropositive.

The chain uses TRBV6-5 and TRBJ1-2; D remains ambiguous. V was pared by 2 bases and J by 5 bases, with 12 bases between. CDR3 length equals 14 residues. Germline V lookup: CDR1 MNHEY, CDR2 SVGAGI. CDR3 sequence: CASSYLPPRYGYTF. The CDR3 coding sequence is TGTGCCAGCAGTTACCTCCCGCCTAGATATGGCTACACCTTC.

This chain joins TRBV27 and TRBJ2-7; TRBD1 matches 9 bases. After removal of 5 bases from V and 0 bases from J, the junction contained 5 bases not matched to a gene. CDR3 length equals 15 residues. CDR1 is MNHEY and CDR2 is SMNVEV in the germline V gene (reference sequence). For the CDR3, the DNA is TGTGCCAGCAGTGTGCCGGGACAGGGCTCCTACGAGCAGTACTTC. Translated: CASSVPGQGSYEQYF.

This chain's CDR3 is CASSERRNYGYTF. The CDR3 bases are TGTGCCAGCAGTGAGCGCCGGAACTATGGCTACACCTTC. The chain has TRBV6-1 and TRBJ1-2; no clear D. Germline V gene lookup returns CDR1 MNHNS and CDR2 SASEGT. V lost 3 bases and J 2 bases, leaving 7 bases between the germline ends. The CDR3 loop spans 13 amino acids.

J is TRBJ1-3 and V is TRBV18, with D hard to call. The CDR3 is 14 amino acids. The V end was cut by 3 bases, the J end by 0 bases, with 6 bases between. The germline CDR1 and CDR2 sequences are KGHSH and LQKENI. DNA for the CDR3: TGTGCCAGCTCACCCCGGGGCTCTGGAAACACCATATATTTT. It is translated as CASSPRGSGNTIYF.

The V call is TRBV6-1, the J call TRBJ1-2, with TRBD1 matching over 9 bases. The CDR3 covers 14 residues. CDR1 is MNHNS and CDR2 is SASEGT in the germline V gene. V shed 4 bases, J shed 8 bases, and the junction held 8 bases outside the gene matches. Here the CDR3 reads CASSVRDRVSGYTF. The DNA of the CDR3 is TGTGCCAGCAGTGTCCGGGACAGGGTGTCGGGCTACACCTTC.

This clone is termed medium-sized. The rearrangement links TRBV5-8 to TRBJ1-5; TRBD1 agrees at 7 bases. The CDR3 covers 16 residues. The V segment lost 4 bases and the J segment 0 bases; nucleotides outside the gene matches: 7. Germline assignment: CDR1 SGHTS and CDR2 YDEGEE. The chain's CDR3 is CASSPTGVYSNQPQHF. CDR3 in DNA: TGTGCCAGCAGCCCCACAGGGGTCTATAGCAATCAGCCCCAGCATTTT.

This rearrangement joins TRBV29-1 to TRBJ2-5, with no clear D. Germline CDR1 SQVTM, CDR2 ANQGSEA. V gave up 2 bases and J gave up 5 bases, with 9 bases separating them. The CDR3 contains 12 residues. As DNA, the CDR3 is TGCAGCGTTGAAATGGGCCGGGAGACCCAGTACTTC. Translated: CSVEMGRETQYF.

The chain recombines TRBV7-9 with TRBJ1-2, with 8 bases identical to TRBD1. Germline V gene data show CDR1 as SEHNR and CDR2 as FQNEAQ (reference sequence). V shed 1 base, J shed 4 bases, and the junction held 2 bases outside the gene matches. The CDR3 loop spans 14 amino acids. The CDR3 nucleotides read TGTGCCAGCAGCTTAGTAGGGACAGGCTATGGCTACACCTTC. It codes for CASSLVGTGYGYTF.

This CDR3 is CASSQDFGTQYQETQYF. CDR3 nucleotides: TGTGCCAGCAGCCAAGACTTCGGGACACAGTACCAAGAGACCCAGTACTTC. V gene TRBV14 combines with J gene TRBJ2-5; possibly TRBD1 for D (6 bases). V was pared by 0 bases and J by 0 bases, with 14 bases between. The CDR3 is 17 amino acids. Germline-derived CDR1 and CDR2 are SGHDN and FVKESK.

The CDR3 coding sequence is TGTGCCAGCAGCAAGGGACTAGCGGGAGTGCTCACCGGGGAGCTGTTTTTT. Amino acids: CASSKGLAGVLTGELFF. The V call is TRBV21-1, the J call TRBJ2-2; TRBD2 is the table's D call and was not checked against the DNA. TRBV21-1 is annotated as a pseudogene. The CDR3 runs 17 residues.

This rearrangement joins TRBV2 to TRBJ2-1; 7 bases are a match to TRBD2. Germline V gene data show CDR1 as SNHLY and CDR2 as FYNNEI. J was trimmed by 2 bases and V by 8 bases; bases with no gene match: 12. The CDR3 runs 16 residues. CDR3 amino acids: CASWREGRLTYNEQFF. CDR3 DNA: TGTGCCAGCTGGAGGGAGGGCCGGTTGACCTACAATGAGCAGTTCTTC.

The chain couples TRBV5-1 to TRBJ1-4; D uncertain. The length of the CDR3 is 16 residues. Germline V lookup: CDR1 SGHRS, CDR2 YFSETQ. V lost 2 bases and J lost 0, with 11 bases in between. CDR3 sequence reads: CASSFSPGTTNEKLFF. As DNA, the CDR3 is TGCGCCAGCAGCTTCTCGCCGGGAACAACTAATGAAAAACTGTTTTTT.

This chain connects TRBV5-1 to TRBJ2-3, with D tentatively TRBD1 (5 bases). CDR1 is SGHRS and CDR2 is YFSETQ in the germline V gene. The CDR3 has 12 residues. V was shortened by 5 bases and J by 5 bases, with 9 bases between the two germline ends. The CDR3 DNA sequence: TGCGCCAGCAGTAGGACACGAGATACGCAGTATTTT. Protein sequence: CASSRTRDTQYF. Filled out from reference TRBV5-1 and TRBJ2-3, the complete variable domain reads KAGVTQTPRYLIKTRGQQVTLSCSPISGHRSVSWYQQTPGQGLQFLFEYFSETQRNKGNFPGRFSGRQFSNSRSEMNVSTLELGDSALYLCASSRTRDTQYFGPGTRLTVL.

In the case of this clone: This sample includes further DNA sequences coding for the same CDR3. V gene TRBV6-5 combines with J gene TRBJ1-6; perhaps TRBD1 as D (5 bases). V lost 0 bases, J lost 7 bases, and 13 bases lay in between. The CDR3 totals 16 residues. In germline, CDR1 is MNHEY, CDR2 SVGAGI. The CDR3: CASSYSRGGENSPLHF. Written as DNA, the CDR3 is TGTGCCAGCAGTTACTCCCGTGGAGGGGAAAATTCACCCCTCCACTTT.

This clone appeared a single time. V gene TRBV7-9 combines with J gene TRBJ2-7, with a tentative D call TRBD1 (6 bases). There are 13 residues in the CDR3. Germline lookup yields CDR1 SEHNR and CDR2 FQNEAQ (reference sequence). V was clipped by 2 bases and J by 7 bases, with 12 bases between them. Written as DNA, the CDR3 is TGTGCCAGCAGCTTACAGGGGCTAGGGGAGCAGTACTTC. This translates into CASSLQGLGEQYF.

The gene calls are TRBV7-2 and TRBJ1-5; a weak D match, TRBD1 (6 bases). The CDR3 extends over 15 amino acids. Germline V lookup: CDR1 SGHTA, CDR2 FQGNSA. V shed 2 bases and J shed 5 bases, with 13 bases lying between them. Written as DNA, the CDR3 is TGTGCCAGCAGCTTAAAGATAGGGGGACATCAGCCCCAGCATTTT. This sequence encodes CASSLKIGGHQPQHF.

V is TRBV5-1 and J is TRBJ2-5, with D maybe TRBD1 (6 bases). The CDR3 spans 14 residues. Germline V gene lookup returns CDR1 SGHRS and CDR2 YFSETQ. V gave up 2 bases and J gave up 5 bases, with 13 bases separating them. This CDR3 reads CASSFTAGDETQYF. The CDR3 DNA follows: TGCGCCAGCAGCTTTACGGCAGGGGACGAGACCCAGTACTTC.

The rearrangement uses TRBV5-1 and TRBJ2-1, with 7 bases lining up with TRBD2. The CDR3 is 16 residues long. J lost 4 bases, V lost 1 base, and 8 bases had no gene match. Germline V CDR1 and CDR2: SGHRS, YFSETQ. CDR3 protein: CASSLPAGGEYNEQFF. CDR3 nucleotides: TGCGCCAGCAGCTTGCCAGCTGGGGGGGAATACAATGAGCAGTTCTTC.

This clone was recorded a few times. The V and J genes are TRBV13 and TRBJ2-3, with 9 positions matching TRBD2. V lost 3 bases and J lost 3; bases outside the gene matches: 7. CDR1 and CDR2 (germline): PRHDT, FYEKMQ (reference sequence). The CDR3 sequence is 16 residues long. The CDR3 reads CASSLRAGGQTDTQYF. As DNA, the CDR3 is TGTGCCAGCAGCTTGCGGGCGGGGGGGCAGACAGATACGCAGTATTTT. The full variable domain, rest sourced from reference TRBV13 and TRBJ2-3, is AAGVIQSPRHLIKEKRETATLKCYPIPRHDTVYWYQQGPGQDPQFLISFYEKMQSDKGSIPDRFSAQQFSDYHSELNMSSLELGDSALYFCASSLRAGGQTDTQYFGPGTRLTVL.

CDR3: CASSLGQGSEKLFF. CDR3 in DNA: TGCGCCAGCAGCCTGGGACAGGGTAGCGAAAAACTGTTTTTT. The chain joins TRBV4-3 to TRBJ1-4; 9 nucleotides align to TRBD1. Looked up from germline, CDR1 is LGHNA and CDR2 is YSLEER. CDR3 length: 14 residues. The V and J ends lost 4 bases and 8 bases, in that order; junction bases with no gene match: 5.

This clone was found once. This chain connects TRBV15 to TRBJ1-2; 9 positions agree with TRBD1. The ends lost 6 bases at V and 8 bases at J; junction bases unmatched: 19. CDR3 length equals 17 residues. Germline V gene lookup returns CDR1 LNHNV and CDR2 YYDKDF (reference sequence). Written as DNA, the CDR3 is TGTGCCACCAGTTCATTCGATCGGACAGGGGTAGTAGGGGGCTACACCTTC. Its translation: CATSSFDRTGVVGGYTF.

The rearrangement joins TRBV28 to TRBJ2-4, with a possible D match to TRBD2 (6 bases). Between the trimmed V and J ends, which lost 6 bases and 9 bases, there was a span of 15 bases. Germline CDR1 reads MDHEN; CDR2 reads SYDVKM. This CDR3 comprises 13 residues. This CDR3 is CASSQGGDVIQYF. The CDR3, as DNA: TGTGCCAGCAGCCAGGGCGGGGACGTCATTCAGTACTTC.